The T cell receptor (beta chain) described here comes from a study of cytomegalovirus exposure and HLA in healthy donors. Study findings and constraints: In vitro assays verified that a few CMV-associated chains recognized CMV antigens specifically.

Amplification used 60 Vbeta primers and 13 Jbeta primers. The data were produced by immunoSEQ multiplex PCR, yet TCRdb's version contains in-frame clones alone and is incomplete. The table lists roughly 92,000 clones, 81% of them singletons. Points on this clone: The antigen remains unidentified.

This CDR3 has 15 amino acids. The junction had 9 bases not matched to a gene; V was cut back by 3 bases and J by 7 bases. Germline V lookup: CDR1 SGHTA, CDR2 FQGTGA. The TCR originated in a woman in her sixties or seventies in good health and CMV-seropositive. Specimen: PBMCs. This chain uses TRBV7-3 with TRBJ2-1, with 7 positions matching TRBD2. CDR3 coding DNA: TGTGCCAGCAGCTTTGGCGGGAGAATGGAAAATGAGCAGTTCTTC. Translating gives CASSFGGRMENEQFF.